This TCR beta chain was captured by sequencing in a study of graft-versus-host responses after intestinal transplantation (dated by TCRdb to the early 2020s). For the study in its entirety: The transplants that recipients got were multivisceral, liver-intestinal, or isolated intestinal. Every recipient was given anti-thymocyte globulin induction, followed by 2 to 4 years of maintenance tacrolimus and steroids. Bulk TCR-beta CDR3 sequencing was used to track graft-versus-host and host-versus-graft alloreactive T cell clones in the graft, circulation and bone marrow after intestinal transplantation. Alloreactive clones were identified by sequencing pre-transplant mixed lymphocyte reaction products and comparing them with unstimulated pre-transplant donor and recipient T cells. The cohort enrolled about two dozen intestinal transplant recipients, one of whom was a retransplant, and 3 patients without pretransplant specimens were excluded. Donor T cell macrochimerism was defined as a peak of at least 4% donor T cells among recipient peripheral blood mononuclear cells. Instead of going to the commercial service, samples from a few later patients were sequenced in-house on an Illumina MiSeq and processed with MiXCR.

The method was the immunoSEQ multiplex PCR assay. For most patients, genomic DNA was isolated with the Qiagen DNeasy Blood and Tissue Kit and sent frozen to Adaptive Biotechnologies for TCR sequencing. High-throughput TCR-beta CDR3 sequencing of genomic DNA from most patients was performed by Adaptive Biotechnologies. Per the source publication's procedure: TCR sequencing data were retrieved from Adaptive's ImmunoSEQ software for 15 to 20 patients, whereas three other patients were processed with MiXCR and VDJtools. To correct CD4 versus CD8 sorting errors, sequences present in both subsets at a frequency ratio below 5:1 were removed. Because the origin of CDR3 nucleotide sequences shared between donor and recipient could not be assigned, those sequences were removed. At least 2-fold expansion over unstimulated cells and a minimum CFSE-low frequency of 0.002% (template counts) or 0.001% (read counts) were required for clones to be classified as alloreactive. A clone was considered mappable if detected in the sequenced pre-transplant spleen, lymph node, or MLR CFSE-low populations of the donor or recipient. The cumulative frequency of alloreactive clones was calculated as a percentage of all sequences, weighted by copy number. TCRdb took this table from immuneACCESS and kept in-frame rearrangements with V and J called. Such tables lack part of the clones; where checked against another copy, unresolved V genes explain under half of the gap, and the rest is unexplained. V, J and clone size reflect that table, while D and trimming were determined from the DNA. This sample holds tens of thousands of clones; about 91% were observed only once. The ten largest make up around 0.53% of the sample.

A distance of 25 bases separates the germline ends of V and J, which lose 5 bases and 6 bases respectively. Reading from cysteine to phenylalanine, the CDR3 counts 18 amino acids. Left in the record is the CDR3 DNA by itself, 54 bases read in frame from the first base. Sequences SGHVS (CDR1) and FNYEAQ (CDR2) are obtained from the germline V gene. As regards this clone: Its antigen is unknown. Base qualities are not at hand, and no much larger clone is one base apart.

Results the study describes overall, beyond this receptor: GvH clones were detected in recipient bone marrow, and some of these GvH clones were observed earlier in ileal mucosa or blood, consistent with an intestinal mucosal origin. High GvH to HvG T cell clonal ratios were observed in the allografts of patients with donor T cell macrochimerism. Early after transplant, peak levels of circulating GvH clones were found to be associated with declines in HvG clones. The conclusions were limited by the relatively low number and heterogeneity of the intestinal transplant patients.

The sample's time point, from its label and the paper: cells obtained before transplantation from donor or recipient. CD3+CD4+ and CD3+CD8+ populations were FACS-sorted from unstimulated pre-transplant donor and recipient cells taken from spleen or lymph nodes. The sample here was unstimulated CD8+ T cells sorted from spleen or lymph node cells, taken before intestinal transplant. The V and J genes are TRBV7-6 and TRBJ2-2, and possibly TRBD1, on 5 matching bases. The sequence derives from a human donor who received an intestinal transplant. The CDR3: CASSPDTGQLFAAGELFF. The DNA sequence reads TGTGCCAGCAGCCCCGACACAGGCCAACTGTTCGCGGCCGGGGAGCTGTTTTTT.